The rows below give T cell receptor beta chains drawn from one sample of a study of blood T cell repertoires in COVID-19. This table comes from immunoSEQ multiplex PCR, and its TCRdb copy is limited to in-frame clones, with some not included. The sample includes about 110,000 clones, 89% seen only once; the top ten take 4.9%. The sequencing sample was made of peripheral blood. The source of these receptors is a man in his forties or fifties with active or convalescent COVID-19. Each CDR3 is given with its conserved first and last residue. The D gene is left open where the match is weak. Clone sizes are given selectively: once, few, many, or a class where the clone is expanded.

clone size,J gene,V gene,D gene,CDR3 protein,CDR3 DNA
-,TRBJ2-7,TRBV7-2,-,CASSVREIGYYEQYF,TGTGCCAGCAGCGTTAGGGAGATTGGCTACTACGAGCAGTACTTC
-,TRBJ2-3,TRBV10-3,TRBD2,CAISRTSGITDTQYF,TGTGCCATCAGTCGGACTAGCGGGATCACAGATACGCAGTATTTT
-,TRBJ1-2,TRBV10-3,-,CAISQGAGGDNYGYTF,TGTGCCATCAGTCAAGGGGCGGGGGGTGATAACTATGGCTACACCTTC
-,TRBJ1-3,TRBV5-6,TRBD1,CASSRGQGAGNTIYF,TGTGCCAGCAGCCGGGGACAGGGGGCTGGAAACACCATATATTTT
-,TRBJ1-2,TRBV7-9,TRBD1,CASSALMGTGNGYTF,TGTGCCAGCAGCGCGCTAATGGGGACAGGGAATGGCTACACCTTC
-,TRBJ1-4,TRBV7-7,-,CASSLGSKLEGHNEKLFF,TGTGCCAGCAGCTTAGGGTCGAAACTGGAGGGCCATAATGAAAAACTGTTTTTT
-,TRBJ2-3,TRBV5-1,TRBD2,CASMGLAGDTQYF,TGCGCCAGCATGGGACTAGCGGGTGATACGCAGTATTTT
few,TRBJ2-3,TRBV28,-,CASIRGGITDTQYF,TGTGCCAGCATTCGTGGGGGGATTACAGATACGCAGTATTTT
-,TRBJ1-4,TRBV5-1,TRBD1,CASRLGQGNEKLFF,TGCGCCAGCAGGCTGGGACAGGGAAATGAAAAACTGTTTTTT
-,TRBJ1-6,TRBV7-2,-,CASSLKPFNSPLHF,TGTGCCAGCAGCTTAAAGCCTTTCAATTCACCCCTCCACTTT
few,TRBJ2-2,TRBV9,TRBD1,CASSAGGLSTGELFF,TGTGCCAGCAGCGCAGGGGGCTTATCCACCGGGGAGCTGTTTTTT
-,TRBJ1-2,TRBV30,-,CACALNYGYTF,TGTGCCTGTGCACTTAACTATGGCTACACCTTC
-,TRBJ2-7,TRBV15,-,CATSRDRGVVSYEQYF,TGTGCCACCAGCAGAGATCGCGGCGTGGTATCCTACGAGCAGTACTTC
few,TRBJ2-2,TRBV5-4,TRBD2,CASSLGGGTGELFF,TGTGCCAGCAGCTTGGGGGGGGGCACCGGGGAGCTGTTTTTT
-,TRBJ1-5,TRBV19,-,CASSSSQNSNQPQHF,TGTGCCAGTAGTAGTTCGCAGAATAGCAATCAGCCCCAGCATTTT
-,TRBJ1-5,TRBV27,-,CASSTTGSNSNQPQHF,TGTGCCAGCAGTACTACAGGGTCAAATAGCAATCAGCCCCAGCATTTT
once,TRBJ2-1,TRBV7-3,-,CASSLDAGPYNEQFF,TGTGCCAGCAGCTTGGACGCGGGACCTTACAATGAGCAGTTCTTC
-,TRBJ1-4,TRBV30,-,CAWKFGPGEKLFF,TGTGCCTGGAAATTTGGGCCCGGCGAAAAACTGTTTTTT
-,TRBJ1-5,TRBV5-1,-,CASSDSPNQPQHF,TGCGCCAGCAGCGACAGTCCCAATCAGCCCCAGCATTTT
few,TRBJ1-1,TRBV21-1,-,CASSVDSNTEAFF,TGTGCCAGCAGCGTCGACAGTAACACTGAAGCTTTCTTT
-,TRBJ1-2,TRBV4-3,TRBD1,CASSQGRGQGNYGYTF,TGCGCCAGCAGCCAAGGCAGGGGACAGGGGAACTATGGCTACACCTTC
-,TRBJ1-1,TRBV28,-,CASTQNTEAFF,TGTGCCAGTACACAGAACACTGAAGCTTTCTTT
-,TRBJ1-6,TRBV30,TRBD1,CAWSPTGAGSPLHF,TGTGCCTGGAGCCCGACAGGGGCCGGTTCACCCCTCCACTTT
-,TRBJ2-3,TRBV24-1,-,CATRDSSSTDTQYF,TGTGCCACCCGGGACTCCAGTAGCACAGATACGCAGTATTTT
-,TRBJ1-5,TRBV28,-,CASTLGGGGQPQHF,TGTGCCAGCACTCTGGGGGGGGGCGGTCAGCCCCAGCATTTT
-,TRBJ2-2,TRBV19,-,CAGSTGPNTGELFF,TGTGCCGGATCAACAGGGCCGAACACCGGGGAGCTGTTTTTT
few,TRBJ2-1,TRBV21-1,-,CASTLGRRGTEEHEQFF,TGTGCCAGCACCCTCGGGAGAAGGGGGACAGAGGAACACGAGCAGTTCTTC
-,TRBJ2-3,TRBV9,-,CASSTGGSTDTQYF,TGTGCCAGCAGCACCGGAGGATCCACAGATACGCAGTATTTT
-,TRBJ1-2,TRBV11-2,TRBD1,CASSSQGAYGYTF,TGTGCCAGCAGCTCACAGGGGGCATACGGCTACACCTTC
-,TRBJ2-3,TRBV27,-,CASRRLVSTDTQYF,TGTGCCAGCAGAAGACTAGTTTCCACAGATACGCAGTATTTT
-,TRBJ2-7,TRBV7-9,-,CASSDTRSSYEQYF,TGTGCCAGCAGCGACACTAGGAGCTCCTACGAGCAGTACTTC
-,TRBJ2-5,TRBV20-1,-,CSARDGWTQYF,TGCAGTGCTAGAGACGGGTGGACCCAGTACTTC
-,TRBJ2-3,TRBV9,-,CASSPHRTRYGGDTQYF,TGTGCCAGCAGCCCGCATCGGACTCGCTACGGCGGGGATACGCAGTATTTT
-,TRBJ2-1,TRBV18,TRBD1,CASSLGTGGLNEQFF,TGTGCCAGCTCACTTGGGACAGGGGGCCTGAATGAGCAGTTCTTC
-,TRBJ1-5,TRBV5-1,-,CASSLDPLNQPQHF,TGCGCCAGCAGCTTGGATCCGCTAAATCAGCCCCAGCATTTT
-,TRBJ1-2,TRBV28,-,CASSLGADLGYGYTF,TGTGCCAGCAGCCTGGGGGCAGACCTGGGCTATGGCTACACCTTC
-,TRBJ2-7,TRBV6-5,-,CASKMTGYEQYF,TGTGCCAGCAAGATGACAGGCTACGAGCAGTACTTC
once,TRBJ2-1,TRBV4-1,TRBD2,CASSQLAGVTYNEQFF,TGCGCCAGCAGCCAACTAGCGGGAGTGACCTACAATGAGCAGTTCTTC
-,TRBJ2-1,TRBV14,-,CASSPLAGLSYNEQFF,TGTGCCAGCAGTCCCTTGGCGGGGCTATCCTACAATGAGCAGTTCTTC
-,TRBJ1-5,TRBV7-2,TRBD1,CASSLDRGSFSNQPQHF,TGTGCCAGCAGCCTAGACAGGGGTTCCTTTAGCAATCAGCCCCAGCATTTT
-,TRBJ2-7,TRBV7-2,-,CASSSTYEQYF,TGTGCCAGCAGCTCCACCTACGAGCAGTACTTC
-,TRBJ1-5,TRBV2,-,CASSGTGSQPQHF,TGTGCCAGCAGCGGTACAGGGAGTCAGCCCCAGCATTTT
-,TRBJ2-2,TRBV28,-,CASRPDRRTGELFF,TGTGCCAGCAGACCCGACAGGCGGACCGGGGAGCTGTTTTTT
-,TRBJ2-1,TRBV6-5,TRBD2,CASGLAGYNEQFF,TGTGCCAGTGGACTAGCGGGGTACAATGAGCAGTTCTTC
-,TRBJ2-1,TRBV9,TRBD2,CASSVTGTSALGEQFF,TGTGCCAGCAGCGTCACCGGGACTAGCGCATTAGGTGAGCAGTTCTTC
once,TRBJ2-1,TRBV28,TRBD1,CASIKIPGQGARRSYNEQFF,TGTGCCAGCATCAAGATCCCGGGACAGGGGGCGCGACGGTCCTACAATGAGCAGTTCTTC
-,TRBJ2-7,TRBV19,-,CATGKRETPYEQYF,TGTGCCACCGGCAAGAGGGAGACCCCCTACGAGCAGTACTTC
-,TRBJ2-7,TRBV4-1,TRBD2,CASSQVLLAGFYEQYF,TGCGCCAGCAGCCAAGTTCTTCTAGCGGGGTTCTACGAGCAGTACTTC
-,TRBJ2-5,TRBV18,TRBD2,CASSPRTGGTETQYF,TGTGCCAGCTCCCCGAGGACGGGAGGGACGGAGACCCAGTACTTC
-,TRBJ1-1,TRBV11-3,TRBD1,CASSPGTANTEAFF,TGTGCCAGCAGCCCCGGGACAGCGAACACTGAAGCTTTCTTT
-,TRBJ1-2,TRBV4-1,TRBD1,CASSQTQDRDNYGYTF,TGCGCCAGCAGCCAAACCCAGGACAGGGATAACTATGGCTACACCTTC